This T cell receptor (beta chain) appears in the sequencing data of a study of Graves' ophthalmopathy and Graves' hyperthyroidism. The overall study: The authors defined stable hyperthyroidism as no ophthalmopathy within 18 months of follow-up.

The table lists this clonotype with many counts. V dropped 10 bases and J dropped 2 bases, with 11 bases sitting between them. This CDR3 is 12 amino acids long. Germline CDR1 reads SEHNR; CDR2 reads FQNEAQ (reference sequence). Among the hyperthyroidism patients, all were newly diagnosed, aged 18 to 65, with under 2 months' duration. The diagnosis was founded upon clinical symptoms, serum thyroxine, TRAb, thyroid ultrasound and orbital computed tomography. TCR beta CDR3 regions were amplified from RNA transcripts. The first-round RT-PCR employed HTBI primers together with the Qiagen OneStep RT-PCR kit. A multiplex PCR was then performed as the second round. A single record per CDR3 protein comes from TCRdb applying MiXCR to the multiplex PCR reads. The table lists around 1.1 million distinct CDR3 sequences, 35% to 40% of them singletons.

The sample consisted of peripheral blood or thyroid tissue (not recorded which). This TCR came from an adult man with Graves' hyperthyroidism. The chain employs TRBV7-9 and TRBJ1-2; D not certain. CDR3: CATQRENYGYTF. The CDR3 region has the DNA TGTGCCACCCAAAGGGAGAACTATGGCTACACCTTC.